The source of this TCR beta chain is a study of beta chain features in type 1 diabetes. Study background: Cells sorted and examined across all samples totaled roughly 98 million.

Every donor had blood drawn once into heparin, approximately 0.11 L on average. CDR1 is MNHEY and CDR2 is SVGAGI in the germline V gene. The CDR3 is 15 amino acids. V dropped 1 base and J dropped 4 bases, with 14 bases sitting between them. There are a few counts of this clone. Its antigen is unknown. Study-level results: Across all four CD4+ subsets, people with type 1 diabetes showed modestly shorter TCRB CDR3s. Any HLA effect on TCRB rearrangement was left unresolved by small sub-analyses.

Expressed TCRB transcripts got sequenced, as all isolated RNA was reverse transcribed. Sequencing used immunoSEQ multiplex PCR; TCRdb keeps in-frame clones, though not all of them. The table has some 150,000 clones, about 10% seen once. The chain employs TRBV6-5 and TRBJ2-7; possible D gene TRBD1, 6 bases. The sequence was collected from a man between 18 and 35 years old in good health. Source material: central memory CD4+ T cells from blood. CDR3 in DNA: TGTGCCAGCAGTTACTTGGGGGCGCACCCTTACGAGCAGTACTTC. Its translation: CASSYLGAHPYEQYF.